A single sample is the source of the 30 T cell receptor beta chains below, sequenced in a study of radiotherapy plus CTLA-4 blockade in lung cancer. The method was immunoSEQ multiplex PCR; TCRdb's version includes in-frame clones alone and lacks a portion of them. The data contain some 67,000 clones, 70% to 80% of them singletons. Material: peripheral blood, obtained from a patient treated with radiotherapy plus ipilimumab. Every receptor here comes from a human donor with non-small cell lung cancer whose response to radiotherapy plus ipilimumab could not be evaluated. Some clones in this sample may be carry-over from other donors' samples.

The chain couples TRBV28 to TRBJ1-6; D is perhaps TRBD1 (5 bases). V lost 6 bases and J 8 bases, leaving 14 bases between the germline ends. The CDR3 runs to 14 residues. CDR1 MDHEN and CDR2 SYDVKM come from the germline V gene. CDR3 sequence (DNA): TGTGCCAGCAGCGGACACTTTAGGGATTCACCCCTCCACTTT. Its translation is CASSGHFRDSPLHF.

V is TRBV18 and J is TRBJ2-5; tentative D call: TRBD2 (6 bases). The DNA end lines up better with TRBJ2-7; the J call may be wrong. CDR3 size: 14 residues. Looked up from germline, CDR1 is KGHSH and CDR2 is LQKENI. The CDR3 DNA sequence: TGTGCCAGCTCACCACTGGAGGGTCCCCACGAGCAGTACTTC. Translating it yields CASSPLEGPHEQYF.

The chain has TRBV7-2 and TRBJ2-1; D is perhaps TRBD1 (5 bases). The germline V gene encodes CDR1 SGHTA and CDR2 FQGNSA. The CDR3 has 14 amino acids. The ends were cut back, 4 bases at V and 9 bases at J, with 16 bases in the middle. The CDR3 DNA reads TGTGCCAGCAGCTACTCCGGCAGGGAAGGTGAGCAGTTCTTC. This encodes CASSYSGREGEQFF.

By share of the sample, this clone is large (0.1 to 1%). The CDR3: CATLGQTYEQYF. The DNA of the CDR3 is TGTGCCACTTTAGGACAGACCTACGAGCAGTACTTC. V gene TRBV5-4 combines with J gene TRBJ2-7; TRBD1 might be the D (6 bases). V shed 9 bases and J shed 2 bases, with 12 bases lying between them. This CDR3 has 12 amino acids. Germline values: CDR1 SGHNT, CDR2 YYREEE (reference sequence).

CDR3 DNA: TGTGCCAGCAGCGTAGCCCCTGTAGGTGGAGAGGAGCAGTACTTC. It specifies CASSVAPVGGEEQYF. V usage is TRBV9 and J usage is TRBJ2-7; D uncertain. The CDR3 loop spans 15 amino acids. CDR1 and CDR2 from the germline V gene are SGDLS and YYNGEE. The ends were cut back, 0 bases at V and 7 bases at J, with 17 bases in the middle.

This chain uses TRBV29-1 with TRBJ2-1, with 8 bases lining up with TRBD1. V lost 4 bases to trimming and J lost 9 bases; unmatched junction nucleotides: 5. The CDR3 loop spans 12 amino acids. Germline CDR1 reads SQVTM; CDR2 reads ANQGSEA. CDR3 amino acids: CSVVTGGTEQFF. The CDR3 DNA reads as TGCAGCGTTGTAACAGGGGGAACTGAGCAGTTCTTC.

The gene calls are TRBV7-2 and TRBJ1-2; TRBD1 matches 10 bases. J was trimmed by 4 bases and V by 5 bases; bases with no gene match: 4. Germline-derived CDR1 and CDR2 are SGHTA and FQGNSA. The CDR3 runs 14 residues. The CDR3 loop is CASSTRDRGYGYTF. CDR3 DNA sequence: TGTGCCAGCAGCACCCGGGACAGGGGCTATGGCTACACCTTC.

On this clone itself: This sample includes further DNA sequences coding for the same CDR3. V is TRBV7-2 and J is TRBJ1-6; D is unclear. The CDR3 consists of 15 residues. CDR1 and CDR2 (germline): SGHTA, FQGNSA. V gave up 1 base and J gave up 4 bases, with 8 bases separating them. DNA of the CDR3: TGTGCCAGCAGCTTAGTGGGCAGTTATAATTCACCCCTCCACTTT. Amino acids: CASSLVGSYNSPLHF.

A note on this clone: This sample also contains other DNA sequences that code for the same CDR3. This rearrangement joins TRBV6-5 to TRBJ2-7; 9 nucleotides align to TRBD1. V lost 5 bases, J lost 6 bases, and 5 bases stayed unmatched. Germline lookup yields CDR1 MNHEY and CDR2 SVGAGI. The CDR3 runs 13 residues. CDR3 bases: TGTGCCAGCAGTCTTGGACAGGGGAGCGAGCAGTACTTC. Encoded protein: CASSLGQGSEQYF.

The rearrangement joins TRBV18 to TRBJ2-5, with 8 positions matching TRBD1. Germline trimming cut 6 bases from V and 3 bases from J; bases unmatched to any gene: 9. CDR1 and CDR2 from the germline V gene are KGHSH and LQKENI. The CDR3 has 15 residues. Here the CDR3 reads CASSPRTGREETQYF. For the CDR3, the DNA is TGTGCCAGCTCCCCTCGGACAGGGCGGGAAGAGACCCAGTACTTC.

V is TRBV7-2 and J is TRBJ1-2; D perhaps matches TRBD1 (5 bases). Trimming stripped 5 bases from V and 8 bases from J, with 18 bases between. The CDR3 is 14 amino acids. CDR1 is SGHTA, CDR2 FQGNSA, per germline. CDR3 loop: CASSPLFRVGGYTF. In DNA form, the CDR3 reads TGTGCCAGCAGCCCTCTCTTCAGGGTTGGAGGCTACACCTTC.

The rearrangement uses TRBV27 and TRBJ1-2; 7 bases match TRBD1. The CDR3 loop spans 14 amino acids. V was clipped by 0 bases and J by 8 bases; unmatched bases: 6. Looked up from germline, CDR1 is MNHEY and CDR2 is SMNVEV (reference sequence). CDR3 DNA sequence: TGTGCCAGCAGTTTATCGGAGGGGGCGGGAGGCTACACCTTC. Its protein is CASSLSEGAGGYTF.

Of note for this clone: Other DNA sequences in the same sample also yield this CDR3. This rearrangement joins TRBV28 to TRBJ1-5, with a weak D call TRBD1 (6 bases). The germline V gene encodes CDR1 MDHEN and CDR2 SYDVKM. V lost 3 bases and J lost 7, with 7 bases in between. The CDR3 loop spans 12 amino acids. CDR3 protein: CASSLRGQPQHF. The CDR3 coding sequence is TGTGCCAGCAGTTTGAGGGGGCAGCCCCAGCATTTT.

The V and J genes are TRBV5-1 and TRBJ2-3, with D hard to call. This CDR3 is built from 14 residues. Germline lookup yields CDR1 SGHRS and CDR2 YFSETQ. V lost 0 bases to trimming and J lost 5 bases, with 10 bases between them. CDR3 sequence reads: CASSLATVGDTQYF. DNA of the CDR3: TGCGCCAGCAGCTTGGCCACGGTTGGAGATACGCAGTATTTT.

This chain connects TRBV6-1 to TRBJ1-6; weak D call: TRBD1 (5 bases). V was shortened by 3 bases and J by 7 bases, with 7 bases between the two germline ends. The germline CDR1 and CDR2 sequences are MNHNS and SASEGT. CDR3 length: 13 residues. CDR3 sequence reads: CASSEGGNSPLHF. CDR3 bases: TGTGCCAGCAGTGAGGGGGGGAATTCACCCCTCCACTTT.

V gene TRBV4-3 combines with J gene TRBJ1-2; D unclear. Germline V gene lookup returns CDR1 LGHNA and CDR2 YSLEER. This CDR3 is built from 18 residues. The V end lost 0 bases, the J end lost 4 bases, and 21 bases lay between the germline ends. The CDR3 spells CASSQDAYTQPRIYGYTF. The CDR3 bases are TGCGCCAGCAGCCAAGATGCCTATACTCAACCCCGAATCTATGGCTACACCTTC.

This chain links TRBV4-2 with TRBJ1-2; D unclear. CDR3 length equals 14 residues. V lost 2 bases and J 1 base, leaving 8 bases between the germline ends. CDR1 and CDR2 from the germline V gene are LGHNA and YNFKEQ. Written as DNA, the CDR3 is TGTGCCAGCAGCCAACCGCAGGTTAACTATGGCTACACCTTC. Translated: CASSQPQVNYGYTF.

The chain joins TRBV4-3 to TRBJ1-3; D is undetermined. Deletions cut 4 bases from V and 0 bases from J, with 13 bases between. CDR3 length: 16 residues. The V gene's germline CDR1 is LGHNA and CDR2 YSLEER. The CDR3 DNA reads as TGCGCCAGCAGCCCGGCGGCCTTCGGCTCTGGAAACACCATATATTTT. This codes for CASSPAAFGSGNTIYF.

The chain is built from TRBV27 and TRBJ1-1, with 8 nucleotides matching TRBD1. J gave up 4 bases and V 6 bases, and 7 bases lay outside the gene matches. The germline V gene has CDR1 MNHEY and CDR2 SMNVEV (reference sequence). The CDR3 covers 14 residues. CDR3 in DNA: TGTGCCAGCAGGATCCAGGGGGCGCGCACTGAAGCTTTCTTT. It specifies CASRIQGARTEAFF.

The chain is built from TRBV11-2 and TRBJ1-2; the match to TRBD1 covers 7 bases. Per germline, CDR1 SGHAT and CDR2 FQNNGV. The CDR3 contains 17 residues. Germline trimming cut 3 bases from V and 3 bases from J; bases unmatched to any gene: 13. The CDR3 coding sequence is TGTGCCAGCAGCTTGCGGGGAAAGGAACAGGGGCACTATGGCTACACCTTC. This sequence encodes CASSLRGKEQGHYGYTF.

CDR3 bases: TGTGCCAGCAGCTTGGAGAGCTCCTATAATTCACCCCTCCACTTT. It is translated as CASSLESSYNSPLHF. The chain is built from TRBV7-3 and TRBJ1-6; no clear D gene. This CDR3 has 15 residues. V was clipped by 3 bases and J by 0 bases, with 6 bases between them. Germline CDR1 and CDR2: SGHTA and FQGTGA.

V is TRBV7-9 and J is TRBJ1-6, with TRBD1 matching over 7 bases. This CDR3 has 16 residues. The V and J ends lost 2 bases and 9 bases, in that order; junction bases with no gene match: 10. Germline CDR1 reads SEHNR; CDR2 reads FQNEAQ (reference sequence). The CDR3 bases are TGTGCCAGCAGCTTACTTACAGGGGTTCTGACTTCACCCCTCCACTTT. Translated: CASSLLTGVLTSPLHF.

The chain joins TRBV28 to TRBJ1-5; D not certain. The V end lost 6 bases, the J end lost 5 bases, and 11 bases lay between the germline ends. The CDR3 consists of 13 residues. Germline V gene data show CDR1 as MDHEN and CDR2 as SYDVKM. In DNA form, the CDR3 reads TGTGCCAGCAGAAACGTGCGCTATCAGCCCCAGCATTTT. Translation gives CASRNVRYQPQHF. The whole variable domain, filled in from reference TRBV28 and TRBJ1-5, reads DVKVTQSSRYLVKRTGEKVFLECVQDMDHENMFWYRQDPGLGLRLIYFSYDVKMKEKGDIPEGYSVSREKKERFSLILESASTNQTSMYLCASRNVRYQPQHFGDGTRLSIL.

This chain connects TRBV4-1 to TRBJ1-2, with 7 bases aligning to TRBD1. CDR3 length equals 13 residues. Germline-derived CDR1 and CDR2 are MGHRA and YSYEKL. V was clipped by 5 bases and J by 4 bases; unmatched bases: 4. The chain's CDR3 is CASSDQGGYGYTF. The CDR3 nucleotides are TGCGCCAGCAGCGATCAGGGGGGCTATGGCTACACCTTC.

This chain connects TRBV2 to TRBJ1-6; D call uncertain. CDR1 and CDR2 (germline): SNHLY, FYNNEI. The CDR3 runs 13 residues. V dropped 6 bases and J dropped 0 bases, with 3 bases sitting between them. CDR3 DNA: TGTGCCAGCAGGCGCTCCTATAATTCACCCCTCCACTTT. It is translated as CASRRSYNSPLHF.

Note on this clone: A junction end diverges from the germline sequence, so it may reflect a read error. The gene calls are TRBV2 and TRBJ2-2; 9 bases line up with TRBD2. This CDR3 has 17 residues. Germline loops: CDR1 SNHLY, CDR2 FYNNEI. This chain's CDR3 is CASREAASGVYTGELFF. Here the CDR3 DNA reads TGTGCCAGCCGTGAAGCGGCTAGCGGGGTTTACACCGGGGAGCTGTTTTTT.

The genes are TRBV28 and TRBJ2-3; perhaps TRBD2 as D (5 bases). Germline V gene data show CDR1 as MDHEN and CDR2 as SYDVKM. Trimming stripped 3 bases from V and 6 bases from J, with 7 bases between. The CDR3 is 12 residues long. The CDR3 DNA reads TGTGCCAGCAGTTTCTTAGCGGATACGCAGTATTTT. Its protein product is CASSFLADTQYF.

This clone has a single count. The rearrangement uses TRBV15 and TRBJ1-2; tentative D call: TRBD1 (5 bases). Per the germline V gene, CDR1 is LNHNV and CDR2 is YYDKDF (reference sequence). The CDR3 consists of 13 residues. Trimming pared 1 base from V and 8 bases from J, leaving 11 bases between. CDR3 amino acids: CATSRVREGGYTF. The CDR3 nucleotides read TGTGCCACCAGCAGAGTCAGGGAGGGCGGCTACACCTTC.

The V gene is TRBV6-5, the J gene TRBJ2-7; 10 bases are a match to TRBD1. This CDR3 is built from 15 residues. Germline V lookup: CDR1 MNHEY, CDR2 SVGAGI. J lost 4 bases, V lost 9 bases, and 12 bases had no gene match. CDR3 sequence: CARLTFGQGGYEQYF. Here the CDR3 DNA reads TGTGCCAGGCTCACGTTCGGACAGGGGGGATACGAGCAGTACTTC.

The chain carries TRBV6-5 and TRBJ2-6; 7 nucleotides match TRBD2. CDR1 MNHEY and CDR2 SVGAGI come from the germline V gene. This CDR3 contains 15 residues. Unmatched junction bases numbered 11, after V lost 11 bases and J lost 4 bases. The CDR3 bases are TGTGCCGGCTCTGGGGAGGGCTCAGGGGCCAACGTCCTGACTTTC. This codes for CAGSGEGSGANVLTF.